This TCR beta chain comes out of a study of blood T cell repertoires in COVID-19. Study as a whole: In each case, the material was cDNA or gDNA derived from T cells, B-cell-depleted T cells, or PBMCs.

Assay: immunoSEQ multiplex PCR; the TCRdb copy retains only in-frame clones and omits some. In the table there are about 270,000 clones, around 89% of which are singletons. V was clipped by 6 bases and J by 3 bases, with 17 bases between them. This CDR3 is built from 15 residues. CDR1 is MNHEY, CDR2 SVGEGT, per germline. This TCR derives from a man between 60 and 70 years old who had recovered from COVID-19. The sample comprised peripheral blood. The V and J genes are TRBV6-2 or TRBV6-3 and TRBJ1-2; maybe TRBD1 (5 bases). This CDR3 is CASSSPPDRDYGYTF. CDR3 DNA sequence: TGTGCCAGCAGCAGCCCTCCCGACAGAGACTATGGCTACACCTTC.